The 10 T cell receptor beta chains reported below all come from one sample, sequenced in a study of cytomegalovirus exposure and HLA in healthy donors. 13 Jbeta primers and 60 Vbeta primers were used for the PCR. Sequencing used immunoSEQ multiplex PCR; TCRdb keeps in-frame clones, though not all of them. The table records some 200,000 clones, roughly 72% of them present only once. The sequenced sample was PBMCs. These receptors came from a woman aged 25 to 45 in good health and CMV-seropositive.

The CDR3 DNA sequence: TGTGCCTGGACACTTCCGGGTCTTATTGCCAATGAGCAGTTCTTC. Its translation: CAWTLPGLIANEQFF. This rearrangement joins TRBV30 to TRBJ2-1, with unresolved D. V was pared by 4 bases and J by 6 bases, with 19 bases between. This CDR3 has 15 residues. Germline CDR1 reads GTSNPN; CDR2 reads SVGIG (reference sequence).

This clone was observed a few times. CDR3 sequence (DNA): TGTGCCAGCAGTTCGGGACAGCAAGAGACCCAGTACTTC. Translated, it gives CASSSGQQETQYF. The chain combines TRBV28 with TRBJ2-5; 7 bases agree with TRBD1. From germline, CDR1 is MDHEN and CDR2 SYDVKM. The CDR3 totals 13 residues. The J segment lost 2 bases and the V segment lost 4 bases, leaving 1 base of the junction unmatched.

The chain recombines TRBV21-1 with TRBJ2-3; the tabulated D call, TRBD1, remains unverified against the DNA. TRBV21-1 is a listed pseudogene. The CDR3 spans 16 residues. The CDR3 DNA is TGTGCCAGCAGCCCAGGGACAGGCCCTAGCACAGATACGCAGTATTTT. As protein: CASSPGTGPSTDTQYF.

As regards this clone: Other DNA sequences in this specimen translate into the identical CDR3. The J gene is TRBJ1-5, the V gene TRBV28; D is undetermined. The CDR3 runs 15 residues. Germline V CDR1 and CDR2: MDHEN, SYDVKM. V was pared by 2 bases and J by 3 bases, with 11 bases between. CDR3 loop: CASSLIGQPNQPQHF. The CDR3 DNA reads as TGTGCCAGCAGTTTAATTGGGCAACCCAATCAGCCCCAGCATTTT.

The gene calls are TRBV7-9 and TRBJ2-5; 9 nucleotides align to TRBD1. The V gene end was trimmed by 5 bases and the J gene end by 5 bases; junction bases not matched to a gene: 6. This CDR3 is built from 14 residues. Per germline, CDR1 SEHNR and CDR2 FQNEAQ (reference sequence). The CDR3 DNA follows: TGTGCCAGCAGCCTGAGTGGGACAGGGGAGACCCAGTACTTC. Translating gives CASSLSGTGETQYF.

The chain combines TRBV7-9 with TRBJ2-7, with D uncertain. The V end was cut by 1 base, the J end by 6 bases, with 13 bases between. Germline values: CDR1 SEHNR, CDR2 FQNEAQ (reference sequence). The CDR3 extends over 14 amino acids. This CDR3 reads CASSLVPLNSEQYF. DNA for the CDR3: TGTGCCAGCAGCTTAGTCCCCCTCAACTCCGAGCAGTACTTC.

The rearrangement joins TRBV19 to TRBJ1-5; 9 nucleotides match TRBD1. Germline trimming cut 2 bases from V and 4 bases from J; bases unmatched to any gene: 3. Germline values: CDR1 LNHDA, CDR2 SQIVND (reference sequence). This CDR3 spans 15 amino acids. The CDR3 DNA is TGTGCCAGTAGTATAAGAGGACAGGGGAATCAGCCCCAGCATTTT. Its translation: CASSIRGQGNQPQHF.

CDR3 sequence reads: CASSSPRGMNTEAFF. As DNA, the CDR3 is TGTGCCAGTAGTTCCCCTAGGGGAATGAACACTGAAGCTTTCTTT. The V and J genes are TRBV19 and TRBJ1-1; possible D gene TRBD1, 5 bases. Trimming left V 5 bases short and J 0 bases short, with 13 bases between. The CDR3 extends over 15 amino acids. Germline V gene lookup returns CDR1 LNHDA and CDR2 SQIVND (reference sequence).

V usage is TRBV6-5 and J usage is TRBJ2-2; no clear D. Per the germline V gene, CDR1 is MNHEY and CDR2 is SVGAGI. The CDR3 is 12 residues long. V lost 2 bases, J lost 5 bases, and 3 bases lay in between. CDR3 residues: CASSYLTGELFF. As DNA, the CDR3 is TGTGCCAGCAGTTACCTTACCGGGGAGCTGTTTTTT.

The chain carries TRBV7-9 and TRBJ2-3; 11 positions match TRBD2. The CDR3 is 15 amino acids. V dropped 4 bases and J dropped 2; count of bases not matched to a gene: 2. Germline CDR1 SEHNR, CDR2 FQNEAQ (reference sequence). The CDR3 nucleotides read TGTGCCAGCAGCTCGACTAGCGGGGCCACAGATACGCAGTATTTT. Translated, it gives CASSSTSGATDTQYF.